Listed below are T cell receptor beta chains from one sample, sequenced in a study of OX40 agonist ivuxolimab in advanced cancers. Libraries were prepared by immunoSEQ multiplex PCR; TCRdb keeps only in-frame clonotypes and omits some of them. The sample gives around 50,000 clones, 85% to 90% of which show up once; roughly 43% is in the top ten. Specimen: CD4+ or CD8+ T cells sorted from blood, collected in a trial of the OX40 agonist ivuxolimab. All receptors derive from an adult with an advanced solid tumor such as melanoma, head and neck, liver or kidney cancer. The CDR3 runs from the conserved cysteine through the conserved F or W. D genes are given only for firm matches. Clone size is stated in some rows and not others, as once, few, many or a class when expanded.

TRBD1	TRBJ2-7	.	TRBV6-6	CASSDRTGGDSYEQYF	TGTGCCAGCAGCGACCGGACAGGGGGCGATAGTTACGAGCAGTACTTC
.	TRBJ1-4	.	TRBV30	CAWDQDNEKLFF	TGTGCCTGGGACCAGGATAATGAAAAACTGTTTTTT
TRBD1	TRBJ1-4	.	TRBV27	CASSLSRPRTGGLKLFF	TGTGCCAGCAGTTTATCGAGGCCTAGGACAGGGGGCCTTAAACTGTTTTTT
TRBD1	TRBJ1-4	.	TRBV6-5	CASSPGQANEKLFF	TGTGCCAGCAGTCCGGGACAGGCTAATGAAAAACTGTTTTTT
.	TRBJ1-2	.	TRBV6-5	CASSIGNLYGYTF	TGTGCCAGCAGTATCGGCAATCTCTATGGCTACACCTTC
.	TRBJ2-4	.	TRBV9	CASSDLGMGTNIQYF	TGTGCCAGCAGCGATTTGGGGATGGGGACGAACATTCAGTACTTC
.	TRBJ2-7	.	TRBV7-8	CASSLAASSYEQYF	TGTGCCAGCAGCTTAGCCGCGAGCTCCTACGAGCAGTACTTC
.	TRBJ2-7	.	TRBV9	CASSRTDSYEQYF	TGTGCCAGCAGCCGGACTGACTCCTACGAGCAGTACTTC
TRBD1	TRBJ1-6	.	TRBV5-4	CASSDTGTGVSPLHF	TGTGCCAGCAGCGATACCGGGACAGGGGTCTCACCCCTCCACTTT
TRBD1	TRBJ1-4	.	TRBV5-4	CASSLGTGAEKLFF	TGTGCCAGCAGCTTGGGGACAGGGGCTGAAAAACTGTTTTTT
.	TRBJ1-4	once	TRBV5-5	CASSREGGTNEKLFF	TGTGCCAGCAGCCGAGAGGGGGGAACTAATGAAAAACTGTTTTTT
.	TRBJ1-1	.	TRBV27	CASSPGPLQGAFF	TGTGCCAGCAGTCCGGGGCCGCTACAAGGAGCTTTCTTT
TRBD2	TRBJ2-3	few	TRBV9	CASSSSGVFSDTQYF	TGTGCCAGCAGTTCTAGCGGGGTTTTCTCAGATACGCAGTATTTT
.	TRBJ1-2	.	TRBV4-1	CASSQEGVQVHTF	TGCGCCAGCAGCCAAGAGGGGGTTCAAGTCCACACCTTC
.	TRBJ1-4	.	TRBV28	CASSRLDSSPNEKLFF	TGTGCCAGCAGTCGTCTAGACAGTTCGCCTAATGAAAAACTGTTTTTT
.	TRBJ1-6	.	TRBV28	CASSFSVLKTQLASPLHF	TGTGCCAGCAGTTTTTCAGTACTCAAGACGCAATTGGCTTCACCCCTCCACTTT
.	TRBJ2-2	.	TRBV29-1	CSVQTGLAGELFF	TGCAGCGTTCAAACAGGGCTGGCCGGGGAGCTGTTTTTT
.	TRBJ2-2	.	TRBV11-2	CASSLLGELFF	TGTGCCAGCAGCTTACTCGGGGAGCTGTTTTTT
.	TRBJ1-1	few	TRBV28	CASTPRDTEAFF	TGTGCCAGCACCCCAAGGGACACTGAAGCTTTCTTT
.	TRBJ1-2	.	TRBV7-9	CASSIGPRGGYTF	TGTGCCAGCAGCATAGGCCCCCGCGGCGGCTACACCTTC
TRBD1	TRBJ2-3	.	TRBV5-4	CASSGGQEITDTQYF	TGTGCCAGCAGCGGAGGACAGGAGATCACAGATACGCAGTATTTT